This T cell receptor (beta chain) was found in a study of blood T cell repertoires in COVID-19. The method was immunoSEQ multiplex PCR; TCRdb's version includes in-frame clones alone and lacks a portion of them. The sample records approximately 80,000 clones, more than 75% being singletons. Germline loops: CDR1 MNHEY, CDR2 SVGAGI. Trimming stripped 8 bases from V and 6 bases from J, with 8 bases between. The CDR3 totals 12 residues. Source material: peripheral blood. This TCR derives from a man in his forties with acute or convalescent COVID-19. This chain uses TRBV6-5 with TRBJ1-6; D gene unclear. CDR3 sequence reads: CASRAGNSPLHF. DNA for the CDR3: TGTGCCAGCCGGGCGGGTAATTCACCCCTCCACTTT.